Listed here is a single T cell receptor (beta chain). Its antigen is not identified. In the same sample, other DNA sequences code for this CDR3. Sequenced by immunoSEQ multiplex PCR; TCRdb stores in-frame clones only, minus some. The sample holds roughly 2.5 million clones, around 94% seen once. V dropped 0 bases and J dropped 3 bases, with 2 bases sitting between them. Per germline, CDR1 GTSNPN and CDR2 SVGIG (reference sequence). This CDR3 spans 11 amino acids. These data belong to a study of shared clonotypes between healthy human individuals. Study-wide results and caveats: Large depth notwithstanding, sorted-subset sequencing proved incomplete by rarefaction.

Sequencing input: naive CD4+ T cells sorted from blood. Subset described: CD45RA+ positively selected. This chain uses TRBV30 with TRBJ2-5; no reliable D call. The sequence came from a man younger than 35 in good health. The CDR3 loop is CAWSVEETQYF. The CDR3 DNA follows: TGTGCCTGGAGTGTCGAAGAGACCCAGTACTTC.